Listed below are T cell receptor beta chains from one sample, sequenced in a study of T cells after yellow fever vaccination. MiXCR, run by TCRdb on the 5' RACE reads, gives a single entry per CDR3 protein. The sample includes 340,000 or so distinct CDR3 sequences, approximately 12% of them seen just once. Sequenced here: CD4+ T cells sorted from PBMCs, sampled 15 days after the yellow fever booster vaccination. Every receptor here comes from a man aged 18 to 30 who received the YFV17D yellow fever vaccine. Both conserved end residues are trimmed from each CDR3.

V: TRBV3-1
J: TRBJ2-7
length: 11
CDR3: ASSQERAWEQY

V: TRBV2
J: TRBJ1-6
length: 11
CDR3: ASSYDSNSPLH

V: TRBV30
J: TRBJ1-1
length: 9
CDR3: AWRAHTEAF

V: TRBV4-1
J: TRBJ2-7
length: 12
CDR3: ASSHPGHIDEQY

V: TRBV20-1
J: TRBJ1-1
length: 9
CDR3: SARDQRLAF

V: TRBV5-1
J: TRBJ2-5
length: 13
CDR3: ASDDLGTARGTQY

V: TRBV19
J: TRBJ2-4
length: 14
CDR3: ASSPLGSGERNIQY

V: TRBV5-1
J: TRBJ1-1
length: 14
CDR3: ASRNRQGWINTEAF

V: TRBV20-1
J: TRBJ1-1
length: 12
CDR3: SASPDFMNTEAF

V: TRBV20-1
J: TRBJ1-5
length: 13
CDR3: SARVGDRSSQPQH

V: TRBV5-1
J: TRBJ1-1
length: 13
CDR3: ASSPPNLENTEAF

V: TRBV9
J: TRBJ2-6
length: 13
CDR3: ASSPTGSGANVLT

V: TRBV12-3/TRBV12-4
J: TRBJ1-6
length: 13
CDR3: ASTLLGSYNSPLH

V: TRBV5-1
J: TRBJ2-6
length: 15
CDR3: ASSLGQLPSGANVLT

V: TRBV20-1
J: TRBJ2-5
length: 12
CDR3: SAEPGPGAETQY

V: TRBV6-5
J: TRBJ1-3
length: 13
CDR3: ASGPGHNSGNTIY

V: TRBV28
J: TRBJ1-4
length: 13
CDR3: ASSSPGTGGEKLF

V: TRBV3-1
J: TRBJ2-7
length: 14
CDR3: ASSFPSHDGSYEQY

V: TRBV9
J: TRBJ1-4
length: 15
CDR3: ASSSPGGLRTNEKLF

V: TRBV6-5
J: TRBJ2-1
length: 12
CDR3: ASQRGGSRNEQF

V: TRBV12-3/TRBV12-4
J: TRBJ2-6
length: 14
CDR3: ASSLEGQSGANVLT

V: TRBV6-1
J: TRBJ2-6
length: 13
CDR3: AGGQTLSGANVLT

V: TRBV2
J: TRBJ2-5
length: 10
CDR3: ASSESGQTQY

V: TRBV10-3
J: TRBJ2-2
length: 12
CDR3: AIRKSLDTGELF